These 15 T cell receptor beta chains originate from one sample sequenced in a study of T cells after yellow fever vaccination. TCRdb used MiXCR to reprocess the 5' RACE reads, holding one entry per CDR3 protein. The sample lists some 160,000 distinct CDR3 sequences; 9.3% were seen once. This material consisted of CD8+ T cells sorted from PBMCs, taken 45 days after the yellow fever booster vaccination. Source of these receptors: a man younger than 35 who received the YFV17D yellow fever vaccine.

This clonotype was seen a handful of times. This rearrangement joins TRBV6-2 or TRBV6-3 to TRBJ1-2; TRBD1 matches at 7 bases. The CDR3 contains 15 residues. Germline trimming cut 8 bases from V and 4 bases from J; bases unmatched to any gene: 13. The germline gives CDR1 MNHEY, CDR2 SVGEGT. DNA for the CDR3: TGTGCCAGCGGAGAACGGGACAGACCGATCTATGGCTACACCTTC. This encodes CASGERDRPIYGYTF.

This clonotype has just a few counts. V is TRBV10-3 and J is TRBJ2-3; unclear D gene. This CDR3 is 15 amino acids long. V lost 0 bases to trimming and J lost 2 bases, with 9 bases between them. Germline V gene sequence: CDR1 ENHRY, CDR2 SYGVKD. The CDR3 loop is CAISESNRDTDTQYF. CDR3 nucleotide sequence: TGTGCCATCAGTGAGTCGAATCGAGACACAGATACGCAGTATTTT.

There are a few counts of this clonotype. The chain joins TRBV4-1 to TRBJ2-7, with 7 bases lining up with TRBD1. V shed 0 bases, J shed 3 bases, and the junction held 5 bases outside the gene matches. Germline V gene sequence: CDR1 MGHRA, CDR2 YSYEKL. The CDR3 runs to 15 residues. The CDR3 loop reads CASSQDVQGDYEQYF. The DNA for the CDR3 is TGCGCCAGCAGCCAAGATGTGCAGGGGGACTACGAGCAGTACTTC.

In this sample, this clonotype turned up a few times. The CDR3 coding sequence is TGCAGTCCCGTCGTGGCCATGAACACTGAAGCTTTCTTT. Protein: CSPVVAMNTEAFF. This chain links TRBV20-1 with TRBJ1-1, with D unclear. In germline, CDR1 is DFQATT, CDR2 SNEGSKA (reference sequence). CDR3 size: 13 residues. V dropped 8 bases and J dropped 0 bases, with 13 bases sitting between them.

This clonotype came up many times. Here the CDR3 DNA reads TGTGCCAGCAGCGACACGCACAATGAGCAGTTCTTC. Translation gives CASSDTHNEQFF. The V and J genes are TRBV5-6 and TRBJ2-1; D unclear. Germline V lookup: CDR1 SGHDT, CDR2 YYEEEE. CDR3 length: 12 amino acids. V lost 4 bases, J lost 5 bases, and 7 bases lay in between.

In this sample, this clonotype turned up a few times. The J gene is TRBJ1-2, the V gene TRBV4-2; 8 positions match TRBD1. The CDR3 covers 12 residues. From germline, CDR1 is LGHNA and CDR2 YNFKEQ. V was clipped by 5 bases and J by 8 bases; unmatched bases: 4. CDR3 residues: CASSNGQGGYTF. In DNA form, the CDR3 reads TGTGCCAGCAGCAATGGACAGGGCGGCTACACCTTC.

Only a few counts were recorded for this clonotype. V is TRBV11-3 and J is TRBJ2-1, with TRBD2 identical over 11 bases. V lost 4 bases to trimming and J lost 4 bases; unmatched junction nucleotides: 3. Germline V gene data show CDR1 as SGHNT and CDR2 as YENEEA. The CDR3 loop spans 15 amino acids. CDR3 region: CASSSTSGVYNEQFF. In nucleotides, the CDR3 is TGTGCCAGCAGCTCGACTAGCGGGGTATACAATGAGCAGTTCTTC.

The genes are TRBV29-1 and TRBJ1-5, with unresolved D. CDR1 and CDR2 from the germline V gene are SQVTM and ANQGSEA. The V end was cut by 3 bases, the J end by 5 bases, with 11 bases between. The CDR3 length is 13 residues. The CDR3 DNA sequence: TGCAGCGTTGAGTCAGGCGGAGATCAGCCCCAGCATTTT. It codes for CSVESGGDQPQHF.

The V and J genes are TRBV4-2 and TRBJ1-5; D ambiguous. This CDR3 comprises 13 residues. The V and J ends lost 4 bases and 6 bases respectively, with 10 bases between them. CDR1 is LGHNA and CDR2 is YNFKEQ in the germline V gene. Written as DNA, the CDR3 is TGTGCCAGCAGCCCCAAAAGGGCTCAGCCCCAGCATTTT. Translation: CASSPKRAQPQHF.

V gene TRBV15 combines with J gene TRBJ1-5; D is ambiguous. Germline V gene data show CDR1 as LNHNV and CDR2 as YYDKDF (reference sequence). V shed 3 bases and J shed 8 bases, with 14 bases lying between them. The CDR3 length is 14 residues. Here the CDR3 DNA reads TGTGCCACCAGCAGCGGAGGGTTATCAGAGCCCCAGCATTTT. As protein: CATSSGGLSEPQHF. The full variable domain, its missing parts supplied by reference TRBV15 and TRBJ1-5, is DAMVIQNPRYQVTQFGKPVTLSCSQTLNHNVMYWYQQKSSQAPKLLFHYYDKDFNNEADTPDNFQSRRPNTSFCFLDIRSPGLGDTAMYLCATSSGGLSEPQHFGDGTRLSIL.

This clonotype has ten or more counts. The chain has TRBV4-3 and TRBJ2-2; D ambiguous. The CDR3 sequence is 15 residues long. CDR1 and CDR2 from the germline V gene are LGHNA and YSLEER. The V end was cut by 1 base, the J end by 3 bases, with 9 bases between. The CDR3 reads CASSQVGPYTGELFF. CDR3 DNA: TGCGCCAGCAGCCAAGTGGGCCCCTACACCGGGGAGCTGTTTTTT.

The table lists this clonotype with a few counts. The chain joins TRBV13 to TRBJ2-2; D gene ambiguous. Trimming cost V 5 bases and J 5 bases, with 9 bases left between them. The germline V gene encodes CDR1 PRHDT and CDR2 FYEKMQ (reference sequence). CDR3 length: 13 amino acids. The CDR3 here is CASSRLQTGELFF. The CDR3 DNA follows: TGTGCCAGCAGCCGACTTCAAACCGGGGAGCTGTTTTTT.

The chain employs TRBV6-5 and TRBJ1-5; perhaps TRBD1 as D (5 bases). CDR3 size: 14 residues. CDR1 is MNHEY, CDR2 SVGAGI, per germline. The V and J ends lost 5 bases and 3 bases respectively, with 11 bases between them. The CDR3 DNA reads TGTGCCAGCAGTCCCGTGGGGGACAATCAGCCCCAGCATTTT. Translating gives CASSPVGDNQPQHF.

This clonotype was observed a few times. The gene calls are TRBV20-1 and TRBJ2-5; 10 bases are a match to TRBD1. V trimming: 3 bases; J trimming: 4 bases; junction bases outside the gene matches: 8. Per germline, CDR1 DFQATT and CDR2 SNEGSKA (reference sequence). This CDR3 spans 15 amino acids. CDR3 coding DNA: TGCAGTGCTAGGCGACAGGGGGCTGTCGTAGAGACCCAGTACTTC. It encodes CSARRQGAVVETQYF.

This clonotype was seen a few times. V gene TRBV27 combines with J gene TRBJ1-2; D perhaps matches TRBD1 (5 bases). This CDR3 spans 14 amino acids. Germline CDR1 MNHEY, CDR2 SMNVEV (reference sequence). With 7 bases removed from V and 6 bases from J, the gap between germline ends came to 18 bases. CDR3 nucleotides: TGTGCCAGCACACCCGGGGGAGGGTGGGATGGCTACACCTTC. Translating it yields CASTPGGGWDGYTF.